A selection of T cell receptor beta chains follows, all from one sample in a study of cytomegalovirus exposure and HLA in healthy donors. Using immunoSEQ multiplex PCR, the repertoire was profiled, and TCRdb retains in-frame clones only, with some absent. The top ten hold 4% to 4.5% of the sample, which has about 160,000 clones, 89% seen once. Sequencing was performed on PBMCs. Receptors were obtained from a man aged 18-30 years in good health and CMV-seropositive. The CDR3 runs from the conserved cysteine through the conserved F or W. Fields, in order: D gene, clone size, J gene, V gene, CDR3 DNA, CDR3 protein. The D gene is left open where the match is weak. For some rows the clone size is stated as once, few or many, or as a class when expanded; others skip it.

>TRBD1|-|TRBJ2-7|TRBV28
TGTGCCAGCACGACTCGGGACAGTGCTTCCTACGAGCAGTACTTC
CASTTRDSASYEQYF
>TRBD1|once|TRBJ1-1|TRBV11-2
TGTGCCAGCAGCTTACCCTACTTTGACAGGGGGGGCACTGAAGCTTTCTTT
CASSLPYFDRGGTEAFF
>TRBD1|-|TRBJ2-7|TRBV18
TGTGCCAGCTCACCAATCCGGGACAGGCCCTACGAGCAGTACTTC
CASSPIRDRPYEQYF
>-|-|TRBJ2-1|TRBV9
TGTGCCAGCAGCGTACAGGGCTCCTACAATGAGCAGTTCTTC
CASSVQGSYNEQFF
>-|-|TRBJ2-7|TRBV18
TGTGCCAGCTCACCAACTTCTGGGCGCGAGCAGTACTTC
CASSPTSGREQYF
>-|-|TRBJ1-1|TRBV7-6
TGTGCCAGCAGCTCAGGGTTGGACACTGAAGCTTTCTTT
CASSSGLDTEAFF
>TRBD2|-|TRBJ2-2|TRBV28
TGTGCCAGCAGCTTACTTTTCACTAGCGGGAGGTTGAACACCGGGGAGCTGTTTTTT
CASSLLFTSGRLNTGELFF
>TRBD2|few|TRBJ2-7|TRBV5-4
TGTGCCAGCAGCACGCTAATAGCGGGAGGGTACGAGCAGTACTTC
CASSTLIAGGYEQYF
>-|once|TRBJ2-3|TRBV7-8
TGTGCCAGCACCCAGGGGCGCACAGATACGCAGTATTTT
CASTQGRTDTQYF
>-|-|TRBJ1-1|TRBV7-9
TGTGCCAGCAGCCCAGAGGTAGGCACTGAAGCTTTCTTT
CASSPEVGTEAFF
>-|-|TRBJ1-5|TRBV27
TGTGCCAGCAGTTTAAACTACAGGGTGGGTCAGCCCCAGCATTTT
CASSLNYRVGQPQHF
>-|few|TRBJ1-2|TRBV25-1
TGTGCCAGCAGGGCCAGCTATGGCTACACCTTC
CASRASYGYTF
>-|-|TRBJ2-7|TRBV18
TGTGCCAGCTCACCAAGTAACGGACAGAGCTCCTACGAGCAGTACTTC
CASSPSNGQSSYEQYF
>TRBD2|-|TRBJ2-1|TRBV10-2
TGCGCCAGCAGAAGCGGGAGCTCCTACAATGAGCAGTTCTTC
CASRSGSSYNEQFF
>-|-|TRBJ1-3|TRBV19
TGTGCCAGTAGTATGGCAGGGGGAAACACCATATATTTT
CASSMAGGNTIYF
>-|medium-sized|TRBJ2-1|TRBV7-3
TGTGCCAGCAGCTTAGGAGGGAGCCACAATGAGCAGTTCTTC
CASSLGGSHNEQFF
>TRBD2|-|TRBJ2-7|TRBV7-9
TGTGCCAGCAGCCCTACTAGCGTTGCCTACGAGCAGTACTTC
CASSPTSVAYEQYF
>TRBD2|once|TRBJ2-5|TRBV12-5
TGTGCTAGTGGTTTTCGGGGGGGGGAGACCCAGTACTTC
CASGFRGGETQYF
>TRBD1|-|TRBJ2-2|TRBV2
TGTGCCAGCATTCCTACTCCGGGACAGGGGGCCGACACCGGGGAGCTGTTTTTT
CASIPTPGQGADTGELFF
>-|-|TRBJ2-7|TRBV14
TGTGCCAGCAGCCAAGATTGGTTAGCCGCCACCCACGAGCAGTACTTC
CASSQDWLAATHEQYF
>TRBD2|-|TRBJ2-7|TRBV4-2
TGTGCCAGCAGCCAAGGACTAGCGGGAGGCTACGAGCAGTACTTC
CASSQGLAGGYEQYF
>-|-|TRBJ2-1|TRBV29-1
TGCAGCGTTAAGTCAGTAATCAATGAGCAGTTCTTC
CSVKSVINEQFF
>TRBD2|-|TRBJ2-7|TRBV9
TGTGCCAGCAGCGTAGGAGGGACTAGCGGAAATTACGAGCAGTACTTC
CASSVGGTSGNYEQYF
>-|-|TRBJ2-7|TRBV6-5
TGTGCCAGCAGTTGGCAGCCCGGGGGCTACGAGCAGTACTTC
CASSWQPGGYEQYF
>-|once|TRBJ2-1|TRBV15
TGTGCCACCAGCACTCTTGGGGGGAATGAGCAGTTCTTC
CATSTLGGNEQFF
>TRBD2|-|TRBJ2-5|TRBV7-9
TGTGCCAGCGGACTAGCGGGAGAGGGAGCGACCCAGTACTTC
CASGLAGEGATQYF
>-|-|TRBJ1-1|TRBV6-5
TGTGCCAGCAGTTACTCTGGGGCGAACACTGAAGCTTTCTTT
CASSYSGANTEAFF
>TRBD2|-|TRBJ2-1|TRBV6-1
TGTGCCAGCAGTCCTCAGGGCGGCGGGAGTCATGAGCAGTTCTTC
CASSPQGGGSHEQFF
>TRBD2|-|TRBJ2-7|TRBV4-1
TGCGCCAGCAGCCCCCTTTATATGGCGGGAGGGCCGGACGAGCAGTACTTC
CASSPLYMAGGPDEQYF
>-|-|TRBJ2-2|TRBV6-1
TGTGCCAGCTGGGACAAATCGAACACCGGGGAGCTGTTTTTT
CASWDKSNTGELFF
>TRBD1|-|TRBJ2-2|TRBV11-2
TGTGCCAGCAGCTTAGAGACAGGGGGCACCGGGGAGCTGTTTTTT
CASSLETGGTGELFF
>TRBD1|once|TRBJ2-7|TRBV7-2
TGTGCCAGCAGCTTATCCGGGACAGGATACGAGCAGTACTTC
CASSLSGTGYEQYF